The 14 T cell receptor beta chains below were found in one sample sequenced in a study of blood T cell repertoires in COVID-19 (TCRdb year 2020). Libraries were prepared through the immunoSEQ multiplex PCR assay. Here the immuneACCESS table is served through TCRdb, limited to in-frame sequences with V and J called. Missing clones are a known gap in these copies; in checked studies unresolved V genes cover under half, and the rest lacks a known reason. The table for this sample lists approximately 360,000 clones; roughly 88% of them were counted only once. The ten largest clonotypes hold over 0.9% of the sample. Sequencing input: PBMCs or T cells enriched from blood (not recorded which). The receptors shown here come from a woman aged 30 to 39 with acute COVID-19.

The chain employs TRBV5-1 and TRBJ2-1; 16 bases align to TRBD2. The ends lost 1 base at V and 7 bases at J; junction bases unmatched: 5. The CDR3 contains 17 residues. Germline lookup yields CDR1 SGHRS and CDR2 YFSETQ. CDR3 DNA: TGCGCCAGCAGCTTGTCGGGGACTAGCGGGGGGGCGAATGAGCAGTTCTTC. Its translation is CASSLSGTSGGANEQFF.

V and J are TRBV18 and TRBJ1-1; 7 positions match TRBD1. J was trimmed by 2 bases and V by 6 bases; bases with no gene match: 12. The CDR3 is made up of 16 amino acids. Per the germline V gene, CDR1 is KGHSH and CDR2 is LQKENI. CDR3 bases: TGTGCCAGCTCGACTTCGCCCGGGACAGCAAACACTGAAGCTTTCTTT. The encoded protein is CASSTSPGTANTEAFF.

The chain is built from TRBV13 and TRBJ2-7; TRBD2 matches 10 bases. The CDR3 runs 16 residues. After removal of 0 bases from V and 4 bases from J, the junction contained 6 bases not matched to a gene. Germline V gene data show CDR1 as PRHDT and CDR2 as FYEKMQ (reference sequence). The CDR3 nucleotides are TGTGCCAGCAGCTTAGGCCTTAGCGGGGGGCGATACGAGCAGTACTTC. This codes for CASSLGLSGGRYEQYF.

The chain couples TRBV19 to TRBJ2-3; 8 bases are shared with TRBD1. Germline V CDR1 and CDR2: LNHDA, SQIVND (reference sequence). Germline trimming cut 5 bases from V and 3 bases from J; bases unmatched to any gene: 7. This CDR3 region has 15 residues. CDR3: CASSRTGQGTDTQYF. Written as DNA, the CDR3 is TGTGCCAGTAGTCGGACAGGGCAAGGTACAGATACGCAGTATTTT.

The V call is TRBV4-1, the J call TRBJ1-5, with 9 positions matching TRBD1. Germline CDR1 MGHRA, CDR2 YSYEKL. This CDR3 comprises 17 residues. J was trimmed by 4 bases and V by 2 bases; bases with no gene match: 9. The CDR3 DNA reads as TGCGCCAGCAGCCAACGAATTACAGGGGGCGAGAATCAGCCCCAGCATTTT. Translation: CASSQRITGGENQPQHF.

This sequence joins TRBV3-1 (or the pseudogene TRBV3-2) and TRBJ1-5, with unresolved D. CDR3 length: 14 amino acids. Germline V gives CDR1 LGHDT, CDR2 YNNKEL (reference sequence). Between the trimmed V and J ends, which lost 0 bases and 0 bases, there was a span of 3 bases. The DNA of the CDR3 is TGTGCCAGCAGCCAAGAAGCTAGCAATCAGCCCCAGCATTTT. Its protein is CASSQEASNQPQHF.

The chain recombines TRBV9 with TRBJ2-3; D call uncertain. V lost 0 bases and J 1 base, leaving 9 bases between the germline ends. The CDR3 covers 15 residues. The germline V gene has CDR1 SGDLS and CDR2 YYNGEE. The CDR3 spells CASSVDGQGTDTQYF. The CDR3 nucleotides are TGTGCCAGCAGCGTAGATGGTCAGGGCACAGATACGCAGTATTTT. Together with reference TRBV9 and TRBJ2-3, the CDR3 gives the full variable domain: DSGVTQTPKHLITATGQRVTLRCSPRSGDLSVYWYQQSLDQGLQFLIQYYNGEERAKGNILERFSAQQFPDLHSELNLSSLELGDSALYFCASSVDGQGTDTQYFGPGTRLTVL.

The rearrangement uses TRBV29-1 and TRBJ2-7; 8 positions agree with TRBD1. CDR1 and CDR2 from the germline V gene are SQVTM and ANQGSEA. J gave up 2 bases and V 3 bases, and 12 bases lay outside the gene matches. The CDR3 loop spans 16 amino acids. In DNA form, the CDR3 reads TGCAGCGTTGAGGGGACAGGCGACGACTTGACCTACGAGCAGTACTTC. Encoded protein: CSVEGTGDDLTYEQYF.

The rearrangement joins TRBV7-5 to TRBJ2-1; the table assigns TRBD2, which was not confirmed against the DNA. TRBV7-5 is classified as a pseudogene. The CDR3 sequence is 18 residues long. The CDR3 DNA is TGTGTCAGAAGCCCAGGCGGGTGCGGGGGGACGTTTTACAATGAGCAGTTCTTC. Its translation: CVRSPGGCGGTFYNEQFF.

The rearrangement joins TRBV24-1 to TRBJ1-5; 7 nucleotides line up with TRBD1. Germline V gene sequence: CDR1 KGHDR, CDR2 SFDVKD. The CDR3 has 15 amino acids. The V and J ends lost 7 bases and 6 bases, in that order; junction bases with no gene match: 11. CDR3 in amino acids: CATRVAARGCQPQHF. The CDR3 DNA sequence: TGTGCCACCAGGGTTGCGGCCAGGGGGTGTCAGCCCCAGCATTTT.

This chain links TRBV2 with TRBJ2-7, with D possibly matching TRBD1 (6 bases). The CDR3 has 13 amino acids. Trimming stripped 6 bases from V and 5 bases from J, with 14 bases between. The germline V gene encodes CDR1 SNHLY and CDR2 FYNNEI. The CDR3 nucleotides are TGTGCCAGCAGAGAACAGGGATTCCACGAGCAGTACTTC. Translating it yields CASREQGFHEQYF.

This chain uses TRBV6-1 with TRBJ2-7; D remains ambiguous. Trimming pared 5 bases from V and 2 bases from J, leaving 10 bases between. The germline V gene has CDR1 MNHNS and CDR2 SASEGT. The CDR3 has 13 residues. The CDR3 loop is CASSSARTYEQYF. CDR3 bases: TGTGCCAGCAGTTCTGCCAGGACCTACGAGCAGTACTTC.

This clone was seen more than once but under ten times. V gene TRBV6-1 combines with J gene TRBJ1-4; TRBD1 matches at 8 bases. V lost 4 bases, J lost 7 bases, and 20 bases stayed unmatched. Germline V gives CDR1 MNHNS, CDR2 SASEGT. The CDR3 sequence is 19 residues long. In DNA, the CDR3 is TGTGCCAGCAGTGGAACCCGGGAGGCAGGGGGCTTGGTCGGTGAAAAACTGTTTTTT. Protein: CASSGTREAGGLVGEKLFF.

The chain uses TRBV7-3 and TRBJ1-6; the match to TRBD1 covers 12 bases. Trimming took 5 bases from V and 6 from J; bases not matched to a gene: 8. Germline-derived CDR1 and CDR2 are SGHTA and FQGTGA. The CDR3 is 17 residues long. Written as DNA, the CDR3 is TGTGCCAGCAGCGTGTTGGGACAGGGGGCTGGTAATTCACCCCTCCACTTT. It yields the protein CASSVLGQGAGNSPLHF.